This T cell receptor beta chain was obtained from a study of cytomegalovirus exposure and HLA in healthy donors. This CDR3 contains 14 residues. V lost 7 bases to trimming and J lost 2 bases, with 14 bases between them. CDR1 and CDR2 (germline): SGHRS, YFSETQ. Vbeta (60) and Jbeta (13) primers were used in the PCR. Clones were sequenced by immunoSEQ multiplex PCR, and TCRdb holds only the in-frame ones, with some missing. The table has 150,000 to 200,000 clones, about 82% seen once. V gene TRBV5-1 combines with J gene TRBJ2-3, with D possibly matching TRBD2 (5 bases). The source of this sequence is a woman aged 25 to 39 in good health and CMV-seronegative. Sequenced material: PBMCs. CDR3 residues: CASYERTFTDTQYF. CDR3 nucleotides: TGCGCCAGCTATGAGCGGACTTTCACAGATACGCAGTATTTT.